This T cell receptor (beta chain) came from a study of blood T cell repertoires in COVID-19. Study-level information: Sites in the United States, Italy and Spain provided acute and convalescent COVID-19 samples. PBMCs, B-cell-depleted T cells, or T cells were the source of the cDNA or gDNA that made up the material.

In the original processing: It was from reference gene primer amplification that nucleated cell counts were estimated. TCRdb's copy holds only in-frame clones and misses some; the assay was immunoSEQ multiplex PCR. V and J calls and clone size are as listed in that table; D and trimming were resolved from the DNA. The sample has roughly 220,000 clones; roughly 90% are singletons. Germline-derived CDR1 and CDR2 are MNHEY and SVGEGT. The J segment lost 7 bases and the V segment lost 3 bases, leaving 6 bases of the junction unmatched. The CDR3 spans 15 residues. This clone was observed once. This rearrangement joins TRBV6-2 or TRBV6-3 to TRBJ1-5, with 10 positions matching TRBD1. The sequenced sample consisted of peripheral blood. The sequence was collected from a man aged 30 to 39 who had recovered from COVID-19. The CDR3 sequence is CASSYQTGGWQPQHF. CDR3 DNA sequence: TGTGCCAGCAGTTATCAGACAGGGGGCTGGCAGCCCCAGCATTTT.